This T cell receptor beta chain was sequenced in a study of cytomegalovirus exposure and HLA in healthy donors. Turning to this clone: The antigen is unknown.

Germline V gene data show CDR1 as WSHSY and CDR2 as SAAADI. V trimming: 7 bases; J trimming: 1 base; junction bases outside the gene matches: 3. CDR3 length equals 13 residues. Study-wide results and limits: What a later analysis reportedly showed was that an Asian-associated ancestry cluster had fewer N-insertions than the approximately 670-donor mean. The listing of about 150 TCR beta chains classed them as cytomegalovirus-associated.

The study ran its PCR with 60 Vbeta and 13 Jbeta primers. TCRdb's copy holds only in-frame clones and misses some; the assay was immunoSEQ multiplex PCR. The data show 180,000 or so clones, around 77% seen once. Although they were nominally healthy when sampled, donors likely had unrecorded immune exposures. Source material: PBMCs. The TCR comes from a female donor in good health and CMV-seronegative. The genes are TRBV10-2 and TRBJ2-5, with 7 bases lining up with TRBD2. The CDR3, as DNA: TGCGCCAGCAAAGGCGGGGGCCAAGAGACCCAGTACTTC. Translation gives CASKGGGQETQYF.